This record concerns one T cell receptor (beta chain) sequence. What it recognizes is unknown. The data stem from a study of blood T cells in healthy people across ages. Study-level results: Diversity was estimated from one million T cells, and these estimates were considered underestimates.

This CDR3 is 16 amino acids long. V lost 0 bases and J lost 0; bases outside the gene matches: 1. The germline CDR1 and CDR2 sequences are LGHNA and YSLEER. A second PCR, run for roughly 7 to 11 cycles, used a sample-barcoded 5' primer plus a J-beta primer mix. From the 5' RACE reads, TCRdb called clonotypes with MiXCR, one entry per CDR3 protein. Among around 800,000 distinct CDR3 sequences, about 42% were seen once, and the ten largest hold about 21%. This clonotype was sampled from a man between 60 and 75 years old in good health. J is TRBJ1-4 and V is TRBV4-3, with 7 bases identical to TRBD1. Sequenced: blood. The chain's CDR3 is CASSQEGTATNEKLFF. For the CDR3, the DNA is TGCGCCAGCAGCCAAGAGGGGACAGCAACTAATGAAAAACTGTTTTTT.